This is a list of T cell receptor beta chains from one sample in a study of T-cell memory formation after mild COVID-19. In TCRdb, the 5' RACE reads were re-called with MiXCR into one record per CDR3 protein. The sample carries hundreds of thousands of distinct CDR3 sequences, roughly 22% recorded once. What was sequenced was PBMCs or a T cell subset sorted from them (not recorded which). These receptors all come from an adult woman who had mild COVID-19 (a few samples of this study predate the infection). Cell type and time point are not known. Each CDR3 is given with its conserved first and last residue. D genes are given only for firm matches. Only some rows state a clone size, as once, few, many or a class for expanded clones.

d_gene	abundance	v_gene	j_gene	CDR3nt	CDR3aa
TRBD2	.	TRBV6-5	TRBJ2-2	TGTGCGGCGGGGGAGTCGAACACCGGGGAGCTGTTTTTT	CAAGESNTGELFF
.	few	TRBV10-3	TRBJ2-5	TGTGCCATCAGTGAGTCCATCGGGCAAGGGGAGACCCAGTACTTC	CAISESIGQGETQYF
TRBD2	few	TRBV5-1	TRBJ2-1	TGCGCCAGCAGCCTAGCGGGGGTAGATGAGCAGTTCTTC	CASSLAGVDEQFF
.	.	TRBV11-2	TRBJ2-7	TGTGCCAGCAGCTTTAGGGCCCTGGACTACGAGCAGTACTTC	CASSFRALDYEQYF
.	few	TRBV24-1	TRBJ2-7	TGTGCCACCAGTGATTTGCTACGACAGCAAATCAGCTCCTACGAGCAGTACTTC	CATSDLLRQQISSYEQYF
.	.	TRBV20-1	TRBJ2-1	TGCAGTGCTAGCGGAAGCCCCTACAATGAGCAGTTCTTC	CSASGSPYNEQFF
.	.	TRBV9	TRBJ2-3	TGTGCCAGCAGCGTAGCTCCGGGGGTGAGCACAGATACGCAGTATTTT	CASSVAPGVSTDTQYF
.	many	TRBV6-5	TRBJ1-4	TGTGCCAGCAGTTACAGGGAGGGAAAACTGTTTTTT	CASSYREGKLFF
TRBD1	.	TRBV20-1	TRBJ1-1	TGCAGTGCTAGAGATTACAGGGGGTGGGTTGAAGCTTTCTTT	CSARDYRGWVEAFF
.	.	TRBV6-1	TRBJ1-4	TGTGCCAGCAGTGACCCCGGGACCTCCGGGGAAAAACTGTTTTTT	CASSDPGTSGEKLFF
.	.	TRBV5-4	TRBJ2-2	TGTGCCAGCAGCTCAGGCCTTGGGGGGTCGGTCACCGGGGAGCTGTTTTTT	CASSSGLGGSVTGELFF
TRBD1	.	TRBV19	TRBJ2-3	TGTGCCAGTAGTATACGAGGACAGGGGGCGAGGGTTACGCAGTATTTT	CASSIRGQGARVTQYF
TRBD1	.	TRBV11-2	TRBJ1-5	TGTGCCAGCAGCCTAGGACAGGGGAGGGGTCAGCCCCAGCATTTT	CASSLGQGRGQPQHF
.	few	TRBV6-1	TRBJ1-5	TGTGCCAGCAGGAGAGACTGGGGCCAGCCCCAGCATTTT	CASRRDWGQPQHF
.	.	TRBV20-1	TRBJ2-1	TGCAGTGCTAGAGAAGGGGGATGGGTTATCAATGAGCAGTTCTTC	CSAREGGWVINEQFF
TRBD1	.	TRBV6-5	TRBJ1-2	TGTGCCAGCAGTTACCGGGACAGGATTGGCTACACCTTC	CASSYRDRIGYTF
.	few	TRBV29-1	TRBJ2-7	TGCAGCGTTGTTCAGGGGTTGGGTACCTACGAGCAGTACTTC	CSVVQGLGTYEQYF
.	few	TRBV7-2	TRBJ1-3	TGTGCCAGCAGCTTCACCGGGACACACTCTGGAAACACCATATATTTT	CASSFTGTHSGNTIYF
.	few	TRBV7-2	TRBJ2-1	TGTGCCAGCAGCTTAAATGGGGTCAATGAGCAGTTCTTC	CASSLNGVNEQFF
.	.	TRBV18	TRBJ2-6	TGTGCCAGCTCACCATTGGGACCGCATCCTAATCCTGGGGCCAACGTCCTGACTTTC	CASSPLGPHPNPGANVLTF
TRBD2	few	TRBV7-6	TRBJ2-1	TGTGCCAGCAGCTTAGGGAGCGGGGGGGCATACAATGAGCAGTTCTTC	CASSLGSGGAYNEQFF
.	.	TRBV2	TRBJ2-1	TGTGCCAGCAGTGATAGACCCACCCAGTTCTTC	CASSDRPTQFF
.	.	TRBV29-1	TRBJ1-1	TGCAGCGTTGCCTCGGACAGAATGAACACTGAAGCTTTCTTT	CSVASDRMNTEAFF
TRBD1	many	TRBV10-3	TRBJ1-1	TGTGCCATCAGTGACTCAGACAGGGGAAACACTGAAGCTTTCTTT	CAISDSDRGNTEAFF
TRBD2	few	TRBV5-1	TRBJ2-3	TGCGCCAGCAGCCCAGGACTAGGGTCGGATACGCAGTATTTT	CASSPGLGSDTQYF
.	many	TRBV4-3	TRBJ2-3	TGCGCCAGCAGCCAGGCGCGAGGGCGGGCTAGCACAGATACGCAGTATTTT	CASSQARGRASTDTQYF
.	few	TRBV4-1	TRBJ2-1	TGCGCCAGCAGCCATGCCCCTTTGGAGCAGTTCTTC	CASSHAPLEQFF
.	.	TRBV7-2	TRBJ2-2	TGTGCCAGCAGCCCGCCGGGGGCCGGCGGGGAGCTGTTTTTT	CASSPPGAGGELFF
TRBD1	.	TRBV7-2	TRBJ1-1	TGTGCCAGCAGCTCTCCCTGGTGGGGACAGGGGAAAGCTTTCTTT	CASSSPWWGQGKAFF
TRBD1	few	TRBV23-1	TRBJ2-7	TGCGCCAGCAGTCAAGCCCGGGACAGGGTCGCCAGGGACGAGCAGTACTTC	CASSQARDRVARDEQYF
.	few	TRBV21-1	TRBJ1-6	TGTGCCAGCAGCAAAGATCGGCGGGAGGGAGAGTCACCCCTCCACTTT	CASSKDRREGESPLHF
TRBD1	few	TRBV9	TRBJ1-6	TGTGCCAGCAGCGTAGAGGGACAGGGTTACTCACCCCTCCACTTT	CASSVEGQGYSPLHF
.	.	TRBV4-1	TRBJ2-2	TGCGCCAGCAGCCTTCATAGTTCTGTCGGGGAGCTGTTTTTT	CASSLHSSVGELFF
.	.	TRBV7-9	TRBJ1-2	TGTGCCAGCGCGGACGTGGGTCACTATGGCTACACCTTC	CASADVGHYGYTF
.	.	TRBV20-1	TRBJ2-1	TGCAGTGCTAGCCTAGTGGGCTCCTACAATGAGCAGTTCTTC	CSASLVGSYNEQFF
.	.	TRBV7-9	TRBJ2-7	TGTGCCAGCAGACCAAACCTCACCGGGACCCACGAGCAGTACTTC	CASRPNLTGTHEQYF
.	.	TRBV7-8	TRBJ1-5	TGTGCCAGCAGCTTCGGACCTCGAACAGCTTATAGCAATCAGCCCCAGCATTTT	CASSFGPRTAYSNQPQHF
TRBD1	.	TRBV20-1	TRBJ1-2	TGCAGTGCCTCAGGGGGGCCGTCCGAGGGCTACACCTTC	CSASGGPSEGYTF
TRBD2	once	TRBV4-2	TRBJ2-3	TGTGCCAGCAGCCAAGCGCTAGCGGGTAGCACAGATACGCAGTATTTT	CASSQALAGSTDTQYF
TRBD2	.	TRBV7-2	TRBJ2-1	TGTGCCAGCAGTCGTAGCGGGAGGGCCACCTACAATGAGCAGTTCTTC	CASSRSGRATYNEQFF
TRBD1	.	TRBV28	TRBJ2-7	TGTGCCAGCAGAACCGGGACAGAACCCATCTACGAGCAGTACTTC	CASRTGTEPIYEQYF
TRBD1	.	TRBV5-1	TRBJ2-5	TGCGCCAGCAGCTCTTGGGCAGGGGGTGTAGGAGAGACCCAGTACTTC	CASSSWAGGVGETQYF
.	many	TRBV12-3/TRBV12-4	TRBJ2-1	TGTGCCAGCAGTCGAGGGCAGGAGCAGTTCTTC	CASSRGQEQFF
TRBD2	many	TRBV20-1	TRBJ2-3	TGCAGTGCTAGACTAGCGGGAGGCACAGATACGCAGTATTTT	CSARLAGGTDTQYF
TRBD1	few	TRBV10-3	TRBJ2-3	TGTGCCATCAGTTTTACACAGGGGACCACAGATACGCAGTATTTT	CAISFTQGTTDTQYF
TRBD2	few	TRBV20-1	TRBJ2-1	TGCAGTGCGACAGCGGGGGGCTCCTACAATGAGCAGTTCTTC	CSATAGGSYNEQFF
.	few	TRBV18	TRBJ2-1	TGTGCCAGCTCACCGGCCCTAGGGGAGCAGTTCTTC	CASSPALGEQFF
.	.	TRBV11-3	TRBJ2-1	TGTGCCAGCAGTTCCAGACATGCTAGGGCGGAGCAGTTCTTC	CASSSRHARAEQFF
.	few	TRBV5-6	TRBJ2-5	TGTGCCAGCTGGTCCCGAGTCCAAGAGACCCAGTACTTC	CASWSRVQETQYF
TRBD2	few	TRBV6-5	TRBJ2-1	TGTGCCAGCAGTTTTGGGACTAGCGGGGGGTACAATGAGCAGTTCTTC	CASSFGTSGGYNEQFF